This T cell receptor (beta chain) derives from a study of graft-versus-host responses after intestinal transplantation. Study-level points and caveats: Graft-versus-host to host-versus-graft clonal ratios in allografts were high in patients with graft-donor T cell macrochimerism. The authors found GvH clones in recipient marrow, some appearing first in ileum or blood.

Germline V gives CDR1 MDHEN, CDR2 SYDVKM. V dropped 6 bases and J dropped 6; count of bases not matched to a gene: 8. The CDR3 sequence is 13 residues long. The table came from immunoSEQ multiplex PCR; TCRdb's copy has only in-frame clones and leaves some out. The table includes about 2,500 clones, around 93% detected once. This clone appeared once. Its antigen is still unknown. This chain connects TRBV28 to TRBJ2-7; 7 bases align to TRBD1. The receptor was isolated from a human patient who received an intestinal transplant, so some T cells may come from the graft donor. The source was PBMCs, collected less than 20 days after intestinal transplant. In nucleotides, the CDR3 is TGTGCCAGCAGCTACAGACAGGGCGTCGAGCAGTACGTC. Its translation: CASSYRQGVEQYV.